These 21 T cell receptor beta chains came from one sample sequenced in a study of blood T cell repertoires in COVID-19. The protocol was immunoSEQ multiplex PCR, while the TCRdb copy is restricted to in-frame clones and leaves out a portion. The sample has under 400,000 clones; around 87% are singletons. Sequenced sample: peripheral blood. These TCRs come from a man younger than 30 with active or convalescent COVID-19.

The chain recombines TRBV9 with TRBJ2-2, with a tentative D call TRBD2 (5 bases). The CDR3 runs 16 residues. CDR1 is SGDLS, CDR2 YYNGEE, per germline. The V gene lost 4 bases and the J gene lost 0 bases, with 13 bases spanning the gap. The DNA for the CDR3 is TGTGCCAGCAGCCCCCAGACTAACCCGAACACCGGGGAGCTGTTTTTT. Protein sequence: CASSPQTNPNTGELFF.

J is TRBJ2-5 and V is TRBV27, with TRBD2 matching 12 bases. The V gene end was trimmed by 8 bases and the J gene end by 5 bases; junction bases not matched to a gene: 6. The CDR3 has 14 amino acids. The germline V gene has CDR1 MNHEY and CDR2 SMNVEV (reference sequence). The CDR3 spells CASGELAGGETQYF. CDR3 DNA sequence: TGTGCCAGCGGTGAACTAGCGGGGGGCGAGACCCAGTACTTC.

This chain joins TRBV6-2 or TRBV6-3 and TRBJ2-4; D is undetermined. Germline CDR1 is MNHEY and CDR2 is SVGEGT. This CDR3 comprises 13 residues. V lost 4 bases and J lost 5, with 9 bases in between. In DNA form, the CDR3 reads TGTGCCAGCAGTTTCAGTCCCCAAAACATTCAGTACTTC. Translation: CASSFSPQNIQYF.

The chain carries TRBV6-2 or TRBV6-3 and TRBJ1-1; 8 bases map to TRBD1. This CDR3 is 15 amino acids long. J was trimmed by 2 bases and V by 4 bases; bases with no gene match: 6. Germline V gene lookup returns CDR1 MNHEY and CDR2 SVGEGT. CDR3 residues: CASSFWGQDNTEAFF. The CDR3 nucleotides are TGTGCCAGCAGTTTTTGGGGACAGGATAACACTGAAGCTTTCTTT.

V usage is TRBV10-3 and J usage is TRBJ1-6, with 8 bases aligning to TRBD1. There are 15 residues in the CDR3. Germline V gives CDR1 ENHRY, CDR2 SYGVKD. Losses at the gene ends were 0 bases for V and 9 bases for J; bases not matched to a gene: 4. The CDR3 reads CAISESETGVSPLHF. CDR3 in DNA: TGTGCCATCAGTGAGTCAGAGACAGGGGTTTCACCCCTCCACTTT.

J is TRBJ1-2 and V is TRBV2, with D unclear. In germline, CDR1 is SNHLY, CDR2 FYNNEI. The CDR3 covers 12 residues. V was shortened by 2 bases and J by 13 bases, with 14 bases between the two germline ends. The CDR3 DNA reads TGTGCCAGCAGTGAACCCTCAGGCCCGCGCACCTTC. Its protein is CASSEPSGPRTF. Looking up the rest from reference TRBV2 and TRBJ1-2 gives the full variable domain: EPEVTQTPSHQVTQMGQEVILRCVPISNHLYFYWYRQILGQKVEFLVSFYNNEISEKSEIFDDQFSVERPDGSNFTLKIRSTKLEDSAMYFCASSEPSGPRTFGSGTRLTVV.

J is TRBJ1-2 and V is TRBV19, with unresolved D. The CDR3 extends over 16 amino acids. Per the germline V gene, CDR1 is LNHDA and CDR2 is SQIVND (reference sequence). V was shortened by 7 bases and J by 2 bases, with 20 bases between the two germline ends. CDR3 sequence: CASTPQDATANYGYTF. The CDR3 DNA is TGTGCCAGTACCCCGCAGGATGCCACGGCCAACTATGGCTACACCTTC.

The chain uses TRBV9 and TRBJ2-5; possibly TRBD2 for D (6 bases). CDR3 length equals 15 residues. The V gene's germline CDR1 is SGDLS and CDR2 YYNGEE. V shed 0 bases and J shed 4 bases, with 13 bases lying between them. Written as DNA, the CDR3 is TGTGCCAGCAGCGTAGACGTGGAGGGCGGAGAGACCCAGTACTTC. Protein sequence: CASSVDVEGGETQYF. Full variable domain (outside the CDR3, taken from reference TRBV9 and TRBJ2-5): DSGVTQTPKHLITATGQRVTLRCSPRSGDLSVYWYQQSLDQGLQFLIQYYNGEERAKGNILERFSAQQFPDLHSELNLSSLELGDSALYFCASSVDVEGGETQYFGPGTRLLVL.

This chain uses TRBV11-2 with TRBJ2-1, with a weak D call TRBD2 (5 bases). The CDR3 totals 11 residues. CDR1 is SGHAT, CDR2 FQNNGV, per germline. V gave up 5 bases and J gave up 11 bases, with 10 bases separating them. CDR3 region: CASSTRDKQFF. CDR3 nucleotides: TGTGCCAGCAGCACCCGGGATAAGCAGTTCTTC.

The rearrangement links TRBV7-2 to TRBJ1-1; 7 positions match TRBD1. J was trimmed by 5 bases and V by 1 base; bases with no gene match: 7. This CDR3 has 15 amino acids. From germline, CDR1 is SGHTA and CDR2 FQGNSA. The CDR3 DNA reads TGTGCCAGCAGCTTAGGGGTGACAGGGTCGACTGAAGCTTTCTTT. This sequence encodes CASSLGVTGSTEAFF.

The rearrangement links TRBV4-3 to TRBJ2-1; TRBD1 aligns across 9 bases. The CDR3 has 16 residues. The germline V gene has CDR1 LGHNA and CDR2 YSLEER. J gave up 9 bases and V 4 bases, and 13 bases lay outside the gene matches. CDR3 region: CASSLRPGQGSGEQFF. The CDR3, as DNA: TGCGCCAGCAGCCTGCGTCCGGGACAGGGAAGCGGTGAGCAGTTCTTC.

V and J are TRBV5-1 and TRBJ2-1, with 10 nucleotides matching TRBD2. The germline gives CDR1 SGHRS, CDR2 YFSETQ. The CDR3 loop spans 16 amino acids. V shed 0 bases, J shed 7 bases, and the junction held 7 bases outside the gene matches. This CDR3 is CASSLEWASGSNEQFF. In DNA form, the CDR3 reads TGCGCCAGCAGCTTGGAATGGGCTAGCGGGAGTAATGAGCAGTTCTTC.

The rearrangement joins TRBV11-3 to TRBJ2-3; TRBD1 aligns across 7 bases. This CDR3 has 16 residues. Trimming at V came to 3 bases and at J to 6 bases, leaving 12 bases not matched to a gene. The germline gives CDR1 SGHNT, CDR2 YENEEA. The DNA of the CDR3 is TGTGCCAGCAGCTTTGAGCAAGGGGGCGGAAGCGATACGCAGTATTTT. Translating it yields CASSFEQGGGSDTQYF.

V and J are TRBV12-3 or TRBV12-4 and TRBJ2-7; no definite D call. V dropped 3 bases and J dropped 6 bases, with 6 bases sitting between them. CDR3 length: 11 amino acids. CDR3 nucleotides: TGTGCCAGCAGTTTGGCCCTCGAGCAGTACTTC. Its protein product is CASSLALEQYF.

The rearrangement joins TRBV28 to TRBJ2-2; 7 positions match TRBD1. The CDR3 is made up of 15 amino acids. In germline, CDR1 is MDHEN, CDR2 SYDVKM. J was trimmed by 6 bases and V by 5 bases; bases with no gene match: 9. The CDR3, as DNA: TGTGCCAGCAGTATCCGACAGGGAGTGTCCGGGGAGCTGTTTTTT. Its protein product is CASSIRQGVSGELFF.

The CDR3 sequence: CASSVEVWEAPNNEQFF. The CDR3 DNA reads as TGTGCCAGCAGCGTAGAGGTTTGGGAGGCCCCAAACAATGAGCAGTTCTTC. The chain links TRBV9 to TRBJ2-1; D is possibly TRBD2 (6 bases). Trimming took 0 bases from V and 5 from J, leaving 18 bases between them. Germline lookup yields CDR1 SGDLS and CDR2 YYNGEE. This CDR3 region has 17 residues. The complete variable domain, with remaining parts taken from reference TRBV9 and TRBJ2-1, reads DSGVTQTPKHLITATGQRVTLRCSPRSGDLSVYWYQQSLDQGLQFLIQYYNGEERAKGNILERFSAQQFPDLHSELNLSSLELGDSALYFCASSVEVWEAPNNEQFFGPGTRLTVL.

This clone appeared once. V usage is TRBV29-1 and J usage is TRBJ2-3, with D maybe TRBD2 (7 bases). The ends were cut back, 6 bases at V and 2 bases at J, with 12 bases in the middle. The germline CDR1 and CDR2 sequences are SQVTM and ANQGSEA. The CDR3 consists of 13 residues. The CDR3 protein is CSVRAGATDTQYF. The DNA for the CDR3 is TGCAGCGTCCGGGCGGGGGCCACAGATACGCAGTATTTT.

This rearrangement joins TRBV4-1 to TRBJ2-7; the match to TRBD1 covers 8 bases. V shed 1 base, J shed 2 bases, and the junction held 4 bases outside the gene matches. There are 15 residues in the CDR3. Germline loops: CDR1 MGHRA, CDR2 YSYEKL. The CDR3 loop reads CASSQVRTGTYEQYF. DNA of the CDR3: TGCGCCAGCAGCCAAGTACGGACAGGGACCTACGAGCAGTACTTC.

The V call is TRBV27, the J call TRBJ2-7; possible D gene TRBD1, 6 bases. Germline V lookup: CDR1 MNHEY, CDR2 SMNVEV (reference sequence). The CDR3 loop spans 15 amino acids. Trimming took off 2 bases at V and 3 bases at J, with 14 bases between the two ends. The CDR3, as DNA: TGTGCCAGCAGTTTAGCTACAGGGAGCAGCTACGAGCAGTACTTC. Amino acid sequence: CASSLATGSSYEQYF.

The chain combines TRBV5-6 with TRBJ1-1; 8 bases agree with TRBD1. Germline CDR1 reads SGHDT; CDR2 reads YYEEEE. The CDR3 has 15 amino acids. With V trimmed by 3 bases and J by 1 base, 5 bases remained unmatched. CDR3 sequence reads: CASSYRTGPNTEAFF. For the CDR3, the DNA is TGTGCCAGCAGCTACCGGACAGGGCCGAACACTGAAGCTTTCTTT.

This chain uses TRBV7-9 with TRBJ1-1; TRBD1 might be the D (5 bases). The V gene lost 6 bases and the J gene lost 1 base, with 9 bases spanning the gap. Germline CDR1 reads SEHNR; CDR2 reads FQNEAQ (reference sequence). The CDR3 is made up of 13 amino acids. The CDR3 DNA is TGTGCCAGCAGACAGACAGCGAACACTGAAGCTTTCTTT. Translation: CASRQTANTEAFF.